This note documents a single T cell receptor beta chain sequence. This clone came up once. Its antigen target is currently unknown. Qualities for individual bases were not recorded, and no much larger clone is one base off. The data were obtained in a study of shared clonotypes between healthy human individuals (dated by TCRdb to 2020 to 2021). At the level of the whole study: Three men and a couple of women, aged 18 to 49 years, made up the cohort. Per donor, three plates each were used for CD4 naive and CD4 memory, two for CD8 naive, and one for CD8 memory. Between about 0.9 and 9 billion PBMCs per donor were obtained by leukapheresis. To increase sequencing depth and limit assay-specific biases, different laboratories used diverse techniques to prepare libraries and sequence TCR repertoires. To estimate repertoire size and how much clonotype sharing occurs between individuals, the study deeply sequenced the blood TCR repertoires of five healthy adults. Findings and caveats that apply to the study as a whole: Incomplete sequencing was indicated by rarefaction of sorted-subset datasets, despite the large sequencing depth. Estimated clonotype richness was generally larger for naive than for memory subsets. Across a handful of donors, approximately 5% of naive CD4, roughly 3.4% of naive CD8, around 2.1% of memory CD4, and approximately 0.4% of memory CD8 clonotypes were shared. Only blood was sampled, and tissue TCR repertoires likely differ from those in blood. Pairwise subsampling led to the expectation that sequencing depth would affect the degree of clonotype sharing among donors. Because the study included only a small number of donors, the genetic and exposure-history diversity represented was limited. Clonotypes shared by all four sorted-subset donors showed higher generation probabilities than non-shared clonotypes.

TCR CDR3 regions were amplified from genomic DNA by multiplex PCR using the deep immunoSEQ assay. Genomic DNA extracted from each cell subset was distributed evenly over all wells of several immunoSEQ 96-well plates, and each plate served as one replicate. For sorted subsets, 200 to 250 ng of genomic DNA, equivalent to roughly 33,000 T cell genomes, went into each replicate PCR. Purified libraries were measured with a Qubit 3.0 fluorometer, size-checked on a Bioanalyzer 2100, and measured again with the KAPA Library Quantification kit. Each immunoSEQ 96-well plate was sequenced on its own single-read 150-cycle Illumina NextSeq 550 flow cell. The authors' pipeline ran thus. The immunoSEQ output contained only junctional sequences without quality scores, so filtering could not match that applied to full-length reads. Sequences were annotated with PyIR, a Python wrapper for IgBLAST v1.9, and V/J genes and CDR3 were assigned using IMGT germline references. Reads were filtered out if the reads had weak V/J assignments (E-value above 1e-6), no CDR3, stop codons, out-of-frame junctions, or ambiguous translated residues. A V3J clonotype was defined by an identical inferred V gene, J gene, and CDR3 amino acid sequence. Percentage overlap between repertoires was computed as shared unique clonotypes divided by the size of the smaller repertoire. RTK rarefaction, the Chao1 estimator, and Recon v2.1 estimates of unobserved clonotypes were used to assess repertoire richness. For all TCRbeta clonotypes obtained by the gDNA method from several donors, generation probabilities were computed with OLGA. The source is immuneACCESS, and TCRdb retained only in-frame sequences with V and J called. Part of the clones is not carried over; for the studies checked, unresolved V genes explain less than half of this, and the remainder is unexplained. V, J and clone size are taken as reported in that table, and D and trimming were inferred from the DNA itself. In all, the sample holds about 1.9 million clones, and over 85% of those were seen once. 1.5% to 2% of the sample rests with the top ten.

V is cut back by 3 bases and J by 5 bases, with 6 bases in the junction unmatched. The CDR3, cysteine through phenylalanine, is 14 amino acids long. The CDR3 DNA has 42 bases and is translated from base 1. CDR1 MNHNS and CDR2 SASEGT were looked up in the germline V gene. CD8 naive samples were obtained by positive selection for CCR7 among CD45RO-negative cells, yielding a CD45RA+CCR7+ population from which TemRA cells were excluded. The donors were healthy, HIV-negative adults with no recently reported acute infections or vaccinations. Every donor was a Caucasian adult living in Nashville, Tennessee, USA. Blood was obtained by leukapheresis, after which PBMCs were separated by Ficoll-Histopaque density gradient centrifugation and cryopreserved in liquid nitrogen vapor phase. Purity and quantity of every magnetically sorted T cell population were checked by analytical flow cytometry. Genomic DNA was isolated from every sorted fraction and measured by UV absorbance on a Nanodrop 2000c.

This clonotype originated in a man aged 18 to 29 in good health. Some clones in this sample may be carry-over from other donors' samples. The sample comprised naive CD8+ T cells from PBMCs. The sample's cell subset or site label, in plain terms: CD45RA+CCR7+. Rearrangement joined TRBV6-1 to TRBJ2-7; 8 junctional bases match TRBD1. The DNA reads TGTGCCAGCAGTGACCATCCACAGGGGGACGAGCAGTACTTC. It is translated as CASSDHPQGDEQYF.